These T cell receptor beta chains were read from a single sample in a study of blood T cell repertoires in COVID-19. The method was immunoSEQ multiplex PCR; TCRdb's version includes in-frame clones alone and lacks a portion of them. The table shows about 46,000 clones, with 87% occurring only once. The sequenced material came from peripheral blood. These receptors came from a human donor in a cohort sampled during active COVID-19. Both conserved end residues are part of each CDR3. Each record gives: clone size, V gene, J gene, D gene, CDR3 DNA, CDR3 protein. D genes are given only for firm matches. Not every row has a clone size; where given, it reads once, few, many or a size class.

few	TRBV19	TRBJ1-5	TRBD1	TGTGCCAGTAGTATAGGACAGGGGGATCAGCCCCAGCATTTT	CASSIGQGDQPQHF
-	TRBV19	TRBJ1-2	-	TGTGCCACTTACTCCCCCAACTATGGCTACACCTTC	CATYSPNYGYTF
-	TRBV7-8	TRBJ2-1	TRBD1	TGTGCCAGCAGCTTAGTTTGGGACAGGGAGTGGACCAATGAGCAGTTCTTC	CASSLVWDREWTNEQFF
-	TRBV3-1/TRBV3-2	TRBJ2-3	-	TGTGCCAGCAGCCGGACCGGGCTAGCAGCTTGGGGATCGCAGTATTTT	CASSRTGLAAWGSQYF
-	TRBV29-1	TRBJ2-7	-	TGCAGCGTTGTCCAGGGGCGGAACGAGCAGTACTTC	CSVVQGRNEQYF
once	TRBV18	TRBJ2-1	-	TGTGCCAGCTCACGCCGACTAGACAATGAGCAGTTCTTC	CASSRRLDNEQFF
-	TRBV2	TRBJ2-6	-	TGTGCCAGCACTAGACAGGTCGTGTCTGGGGCCAACGTCCTGACTTTC	CASTRQVVSGANVLTF
-	TRBV5-4	TRBJ1-1	TRBD1	TGTGCCAGCAGCTTGTTAAGGGGACAGGGGGAGGGTGAAGCTTTCTTT	CASSLLRGQGEGEAFF
-	TRBV13	TRBJ1-2	-	TGTGCCAGCAGCTTAGATGGACAGACTAACTATGGCTACACCTTC	CASSLDGQTNYGYTF
once	TRBV6-1	TRBJ1-2	-	TGTGCCAGCAGTGAATTATACCGAGCTAACTATGGCTACACCTTC	CASSELYRANYGYTF
-	TRBV9	TRBJ1-1	-	TGTGCCAGCAGCGTTTTTCCCCTGGCGGGCAGGACTGAAGCTTTCTTT	CASSVFPLAGRTEAFF
-	TRBV5-1	TRBJ2-7	TRBD1	TGCGCCAGCAGCGTGGGACAGGGGATCTACGGGCAGTACTTC	CASSVGQGIYGQYF
once	TRBV4-2	TRBJ1-5	-	TGTGCCAGCAGCCAATTACAGAATTCGGATAGCAATCAGCCCCAGCATTTT	CASSQLQNSDSNQPQHF
-	TRBV25-1	TRBJ1-4	TRBD1	TGTGCCAGCAGTGACCGGGACAGGGCGGTTGAAAAACTGTTTTTT	CASSDRDRAVEKLFF
-	TRBV18	TRBJ2-1	-	TGTGCCAGCTCAGGGCTGGCCATGCCCTACAATGAGCAGTTCTTC	CASSGLAMPYNEQFF
-	TRBV5-1	TRBJ1-4	-	TGCGCCAGCAGCCTTGGGAGGGCCGCAACTAATGAAAAACTGTTTTTT	CASSLGRAATNEKLFF
once	TRBV5-4	TRBJ2-7	-	TGTGCCAGCAGCGAGGACAGACACTACTACGAGCAGTACTTC	CASSEDRHYYEQYF
once	TRBV12-3/TRBV12-4	TRBJ2-1	-	TGTGCCAGCAGGGGGGGGCTTACGGTTGAGCAGTTCTTC	CASRGGLTVEQFF
-	TRBV5-1	TRBJ2-7	TRBD1	TGCGCCAGCAGGGACCGGGACAGGAGCTCCTACGAGCAGTACTTC	CASRDRDRSSYEQYF
-	TRBV5-1	TRBJ2-7	TRBD1	TGCGCCAGCAGCTCCGGGACAGGGGTGGAAGAGCAGTACTTC	CASSSGTGVEEQYF
-	TRBV6-2/TRBV6-3	TRBJ2-5	TRBD2	TGTGCCAGCAGCCTTCTGGGACTAGCGGACCAAGAGACCCAGTACTTC	CASSLLGLADQETQYF
-	TRBV4-1	TRBJ2-7	-	TGCGCCAGCAGCGAGGGCCCCGGAAGCTCCATCTACGAGCAGTACTTC	CASSEGPGSSIYEQYF
-	TRBV18	TRBJ2-7	-	TGTGCCAGCTCACCACCTGTGACCCAGGGTGAGCAGTACTTC	CASSPPVTQGEQYF
-	TRBV20-1	TRBJ2-7	-	TGCAGTGGACTCCAAGCCTACGAGCAGTACTTC	CSGLQAYEQYF
-	TRBV27	TRBJ2-7	TRBD1	TGTGCCAGCAACCAACAGGGGCGCCCCTACGAGCAGTACTTC	CASNQQGRPYEQYF
-	TRBV6-5	TRBJ2-5	TRBD2	TGTGCCAGCAGTTACTCGGGCGGGGGGCCAAGGGAGACCCAGTACTTC	CASSYSGGGPRETQYF
-	TRBV21-1	TRBJ2-7	-	TGTGCCAGCAGCGCTGCGGACTCGACTTACGAGCAGTACTTC	CASSAADSTYEQYF
medium-sized	TRBV5-4	TRBJ1-2	-	TGTGCCAGCAGCTCGGACAGCAATTTCTATGGCTACACCTTC	CASSSDSNFYGYTF
-	TRBV19	TRBJ1-2	-	TGTGCCAGTAGGTCCGTGGGGGCCTATGGCTACACCTTC	CASRSVGAYGYTF
-	TRBV13	TRBJ1-2	TRBD1	TGTGCCAGCAGCTTACGGACAGGGGACTATGGCTACACCTTC	CASSLRTGDYGYTF
once	TRBV2	TRBJ2-6	-	TGTGCCAGCAGGATTGGACATAGCGGGGCCAACGTCCTGACTTTC	CASRIGHSGANVLTF
-	TRBV7-8	TRBJ1-5	-	TGTGCCAGCAGCTTAGATTACGGGCGGGCGCTTGAGGATGATCAGCCCCAGCATTTT	CASSLDYGRALEDDQPQHF
-	TRBV5-1	TRBJ1-2	-	TGCGCCAGCAGCTCCACCCCTCAGGGGTTCGATGGCTACACCTTC	CASSSTPQGFDGYTF
-	TRBV3-1/TRBV3-2	TRBJ2-7	-	TGTGCCAGCAGCCAAGTGGAGGACGAGCAGTACTTC	CASSQVEDEQYF
-	TRBV28	TRBJ2-2	TRBD1	TGTGCCAGCAGACCCGCCGACAGGGGGTACGACGGGGAGCTGTTTTTT	CASRPADRGYDGELFF
-	TRBV19	TRBJ2-7	-	TGTGCCAGTAGTATGGCGGGCTCCTACGAGCAGTACTTC	CASSMAGSYEQYF
-	TRBV10-2	TRBJ2-1	TRBD2	TGCGCCAGCAGTGAGGCGGGACTAGTAAATGAGCAGTTCTTC	CASSEAGLVNEQFF
-	TRBV11-2	TRBJ2-7	-	TGTGCCAGCAGCTTAGGTCGGGATAGACCCTACGAGCAGTACTTC	CASSLGRDRPYEQYF
-	TRBV6-4	TRBJ2-3	TRBD2	TGTGCCAGCAGTGAGAAAGCGGGAGAAACAGATACGCAGTATTTT	CASSEKAGETDTQYF
-	TRBV5-1	TRBJ1-1	TRBD1	TGCGCCAGCAGCTTGGGCGGGACAGGGAACACTGAAGCTTTCTTT	CASSLGGTGNTEAFF
-	TRBV12-5	TRBJ2-2	TRBD2	TGTGCTAGTGGTTTGGCGGGACTAGCGGGAGGGTCCACCGGGGAGCTGTTTTTT	CASGLAGLAGGSTGELFF
-	TRBV2	TRBJ2-1	TRBD2	TGTGCCATAGCCGGGACTAGCGGGCCCTATGAGCAGTTCTTC	CAIAGTSGPYEQFF
-	TRBV6-6	TRBJ2-7	-	TGTGCCAGCAGTCCCCTACGGGGGGCGCAGAACGAGCAGTACTTC	CASSPLRGAQNEQYF
-	TRBV5-1	TRBJ2-6	TRBD1	TGCGCCAGCAGCTTGAGTGTGTTGGACAGGGTCTCTGGGGCCAACGTCCTGACTTTC	CASSLSVLDRVSGANVLTF
-	TRBV4-1	TRBJ2-7	TRBD1	TGCGCCAGCAGCCAAGAGGACAGGTCGTCCTACGAGCAGTACTTC	CASSQEDRSSYEQYF